Listed below are T cell receptor beta chains from one sample, sequenced in a study of blood T cell repertoires in COVID-19. Using immunoSEQ multiplex PCR, the repertoire was profiled, and TCRdb retains in-frame clones only, with some absent. The profile shows tens of thousands of clones, 80% to 85% of them singletons. The sample was peripheral blood. These receptors came from a human donor with acute or convalescent COVID-19. The donor label of this sample is uncertain. CDR3s include the opening cysteine and the closing phenylalanine or tryptophan.

TRBV19	TRBJ2-7	CASTPLATESYEQYF
TRBV25-1	TRBJ2-7	CASSEYGGTTYEQYF
TRBV28	TRBJ2-3	CASTIHSGWRDTQYF
TRBV7-2	TRBJ2-7	CASSLGPLAEQYF
TRBV6-4	TRBJ1-1	CASSEQTNTEAFF
TRBV6-5	TRBJ1-2	CASSHGGDGYYGYTF
TRBV27	TRBJ1-4	CASKRQESYEKLFF
TRBV18	TRBJ2-5	CASSRLTSGEETQYF
TRBV7-8	TRBJ2-7	CASSSRLGYEQYF
TRBV18	TRBJ1-2	CASSPTTGTGYGYTF
TRBV10-3	TRBJ1-1	CATQAGTAGTEAFF
TRBV7-9	TRBJ1-5	CASSSGNQPQHF
TRBV24-1	TRBJ2-7	CATSATFRTDLEDEQYF
TRBV24-1	TRBJ2-3	CATSGSGQGSTDTQYF
TRBV7-6	TRBJ2-7	CASSRSSGDLSRGQYF
TRBV6-6	TRBJ1-6	CASSYDQGVNSPLHF
TRBV2	TRBJ1-1	CASSLAQGASGAFF
TRBV5-1	TRBJ2-2	CASSLVAGRGGELFF
TRBV2	TRBJ2-7	CASSDRQRFTSYEQYF
TRBV28	TRBJ1-1	CASRDDPGGLGEAFF
TRBV9	TRBJ2-7	CASSVEASGSYEQYF
TRBV24-1	TRBJ2-3	CATSDSPPLTSLDTQYF
TRBV2	TRBJ2-3	CASSGGAQTTQYF
TRBV5-1	TRBJ1-5	CASSPSPQGLGSNQPQHF
TRBV6-5	TRBJ1-2	CASRQANYGYTF
TRBV3-1/TRBV3-2	TRBJ1-2	CASSQDYTDIINYGYTF
TRBV19	TRBJ1-2	CASRGTGAGYGYTF
TRBV4-2	TRBJ2-1	CASSQAGAGADNEQFF
TRBV6-5	TRBJ1-2	CASSYSVGGSYGYTF
TRBV6-6	TRBJ1-1	CASSYYDRRNTEAFF
TRBV7-7	TRBJ2-5	CASSFRTGGETQYF
TRBV27	TRBJ2-1	CASSPGLAGVTRNEQFF
TRBV21-1	TRBJ1-5	CASRPEHGSNQPQHF
TRBV4-2	TRBJ2-3	CASSPGLVAPTDTQYF
TRBV10-3	TRBJ1-5	CAISVGGLSNQPQHF
TRBV28	TRBJ1-6	CASSLGQGRYNSPLHF
TRBV28	TRBJ2-7	CASSSLMGQESLYEQYF
TRBV24-1	TRBJ2-7	CATSDSRDRAYEQYF
TRBV3-1/TRBV3-2	TRBJ2-7	CASSSGLAGDYEQYF
TRBV6-2/TRBV6-3	TRBJ2-1	CASSATILLAGLPYNEQFF
TRBV19	TRBJ1-2	CASSIALPGLTYGYTF
TRBV30	TRBJ2-7	CACGDSPMRYEQYF
TRBV7-2	TRBJ1-1	CASSRDQGASEAFF
TRBV9	TRBJ2-5	CASSPRGGPETQYF
TRBV5-1	TRBJ2-7	CASRDSGGGYEQYF
TRBV29-1	TRBJ2-3	CSVLGTGRTDTQYF
TRBV7-9	TRBJ2-1	CASSLSQIREQFF
TRBV3-1/TRBV3-2	TRBJ1-5	CASSAGGNQPQHF
TRBV19	TRBJ2-1	CASSMWREGPNEQFF
TRBV7-8	TRBJ2-3	CASSLRGTDDSTDTQYF
TRBV5-4	TRBJ2-1	CASSLSVTGLSSYNEQFF
TRBV28	TRBJ1-6	CASSSTGQYNSPLHF
TRBV9	TRBJ2-2	CASSVLDRHTGELFF
TRBV7-2	TRBJ2-6	CASSSPSDRAGANVLTF